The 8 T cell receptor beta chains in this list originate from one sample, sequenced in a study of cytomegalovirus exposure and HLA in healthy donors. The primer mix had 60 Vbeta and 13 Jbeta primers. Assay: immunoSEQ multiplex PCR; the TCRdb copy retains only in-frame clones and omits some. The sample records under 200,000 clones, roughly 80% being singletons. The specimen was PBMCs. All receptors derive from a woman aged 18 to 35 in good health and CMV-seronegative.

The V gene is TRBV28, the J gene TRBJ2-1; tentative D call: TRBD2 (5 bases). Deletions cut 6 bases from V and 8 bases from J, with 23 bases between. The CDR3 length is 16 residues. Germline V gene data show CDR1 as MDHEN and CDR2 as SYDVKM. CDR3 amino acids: CASSPPSRVGPYEQFF. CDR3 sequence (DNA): TGTGCCAGCAGCCCCCCGTCGCGGGTAGGGCCCTATGAGCAGTTCTTC.

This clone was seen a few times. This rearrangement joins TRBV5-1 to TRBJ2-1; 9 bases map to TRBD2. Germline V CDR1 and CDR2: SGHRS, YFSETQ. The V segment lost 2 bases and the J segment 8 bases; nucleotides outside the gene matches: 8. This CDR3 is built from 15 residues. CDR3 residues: CASSFSGSRRHEQFF. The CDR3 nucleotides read TGCGCCAGCAGCTTTAGCGGGAGCCGCCGGCATGAGCAGTTCTTC.

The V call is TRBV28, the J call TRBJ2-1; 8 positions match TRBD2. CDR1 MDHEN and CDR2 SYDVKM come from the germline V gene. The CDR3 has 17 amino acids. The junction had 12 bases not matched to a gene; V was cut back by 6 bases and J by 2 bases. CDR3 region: CASSHEVVAGTYNEQFF. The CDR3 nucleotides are TGTGCCAGCAGCCACGAGGTGGTAGCGGGAACCTACAATGAGCAGTTCTTC.

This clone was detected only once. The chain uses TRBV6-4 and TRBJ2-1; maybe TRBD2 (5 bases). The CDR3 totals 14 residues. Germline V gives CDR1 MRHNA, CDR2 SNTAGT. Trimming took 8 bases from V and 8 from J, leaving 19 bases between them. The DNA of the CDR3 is TGTGCCAGCGCACAAACGAGCCTAGCTCATGAGCAGTTCTTC. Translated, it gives CASAQTSLAHEQFF.

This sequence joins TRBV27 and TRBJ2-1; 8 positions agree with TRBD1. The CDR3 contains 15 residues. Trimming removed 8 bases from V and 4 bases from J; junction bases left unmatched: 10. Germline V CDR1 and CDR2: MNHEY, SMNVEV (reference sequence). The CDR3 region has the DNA TGTGCCAGCGGTAGGGACAGGATGATATACAATGAGCAGTTCTTC. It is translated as CASGRDRMIYNEQFF.

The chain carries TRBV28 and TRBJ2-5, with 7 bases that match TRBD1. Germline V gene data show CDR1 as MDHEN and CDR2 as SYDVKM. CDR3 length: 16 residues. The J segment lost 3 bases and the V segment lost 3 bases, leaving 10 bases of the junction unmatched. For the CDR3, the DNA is TGTGCCAGCAGTTTCTACCCCAAAGGGGGCGAAGAGACCCAGTACTTC. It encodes CASSFYPKGGEETQYF.

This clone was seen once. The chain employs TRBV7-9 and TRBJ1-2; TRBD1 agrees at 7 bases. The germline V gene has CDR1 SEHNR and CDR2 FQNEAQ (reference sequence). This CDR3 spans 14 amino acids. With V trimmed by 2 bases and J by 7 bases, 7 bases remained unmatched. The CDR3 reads CASSLQQTGSGYTF. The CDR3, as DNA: TGTGCCAGCAGCTTACAACAGACAGGGTCTGGCTACACCTTC. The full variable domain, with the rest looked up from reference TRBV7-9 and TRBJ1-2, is DTGVSQNPRHKITKRGQNVTFRCDPISEHNRLYWYRQTLGQGPEFLTYFQNEAQLEKSRLLSDRFSAERPKGSFSTLEIQRTEQGDSAMYLCASSLQQTGSGYTFGSGTRLTVV.

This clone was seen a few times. The CDR3 DNA follows: TGCGCCAGCAGCCAAAGAAGCGGGGGGAACACCGGGGAGCTGTTTTTT. It specifies CASSQRSGGNTGELFF. This rearrangement joins TRBV4-3 to TRBJ2-2; 8 nucleotides agree with TRBD2. The CDR3 runs 16 residues. Germline lookup yields CDR1 LGHNA and CDR2 YSLEER. The V segment lost 2 bases and the J segment 1 base; nucleotides outside the gene matches: 3.